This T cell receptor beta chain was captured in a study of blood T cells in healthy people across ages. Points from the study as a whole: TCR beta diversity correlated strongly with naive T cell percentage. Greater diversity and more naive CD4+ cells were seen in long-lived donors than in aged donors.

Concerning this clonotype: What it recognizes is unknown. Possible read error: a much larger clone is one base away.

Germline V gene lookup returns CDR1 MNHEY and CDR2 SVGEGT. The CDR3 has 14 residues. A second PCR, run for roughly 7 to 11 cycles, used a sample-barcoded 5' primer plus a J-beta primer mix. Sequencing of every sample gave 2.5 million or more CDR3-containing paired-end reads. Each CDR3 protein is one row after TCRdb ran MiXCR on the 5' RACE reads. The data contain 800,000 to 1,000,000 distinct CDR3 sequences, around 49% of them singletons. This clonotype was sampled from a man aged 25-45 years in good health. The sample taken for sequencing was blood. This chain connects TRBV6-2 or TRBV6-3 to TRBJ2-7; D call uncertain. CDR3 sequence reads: CAGSYTFGESEQYF. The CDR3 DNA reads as TGTGCCGGCAGTTACACCTTCGGAGAGAGCGAGCAGTACTTC.